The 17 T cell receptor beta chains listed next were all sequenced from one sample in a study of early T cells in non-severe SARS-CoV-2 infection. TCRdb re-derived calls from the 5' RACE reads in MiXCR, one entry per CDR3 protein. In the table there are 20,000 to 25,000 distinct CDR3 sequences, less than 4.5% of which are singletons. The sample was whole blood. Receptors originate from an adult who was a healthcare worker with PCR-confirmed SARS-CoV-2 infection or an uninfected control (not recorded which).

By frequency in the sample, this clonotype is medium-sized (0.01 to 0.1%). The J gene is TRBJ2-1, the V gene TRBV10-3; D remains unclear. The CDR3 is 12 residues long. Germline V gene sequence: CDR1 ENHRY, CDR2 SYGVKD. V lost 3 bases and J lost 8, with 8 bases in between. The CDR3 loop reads CAISDSGDEQFF. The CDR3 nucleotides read TGTGCCATCAGTGATTCTGGCGATGAGCAGTTCTTC.

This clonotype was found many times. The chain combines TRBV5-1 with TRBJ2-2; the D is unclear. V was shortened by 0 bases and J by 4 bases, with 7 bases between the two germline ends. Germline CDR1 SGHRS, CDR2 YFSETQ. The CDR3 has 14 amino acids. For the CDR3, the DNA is TGCGCCAGCAGCTTGGGATTGGCCACCGGGGAGCTGTTTTTT. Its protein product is CASSLGLATGELFF.

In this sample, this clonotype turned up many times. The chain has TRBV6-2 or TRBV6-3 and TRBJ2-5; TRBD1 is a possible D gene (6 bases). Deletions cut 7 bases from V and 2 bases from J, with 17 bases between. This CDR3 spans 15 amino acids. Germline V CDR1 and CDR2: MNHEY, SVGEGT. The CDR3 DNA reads TGTGCCAGCACCCCTCTCGGACAGCAACAAGAGACCCAGTACTTC. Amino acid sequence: CASTPLGQQQETQYF.

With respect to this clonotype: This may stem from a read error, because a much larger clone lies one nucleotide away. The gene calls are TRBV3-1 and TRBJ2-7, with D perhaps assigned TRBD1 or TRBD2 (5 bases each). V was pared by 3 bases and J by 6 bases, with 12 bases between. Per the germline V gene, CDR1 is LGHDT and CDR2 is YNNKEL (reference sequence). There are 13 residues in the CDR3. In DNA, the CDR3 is TGTGCCAGCAGCCATGGGGGTTTGGGCGAGCAGTACTTC. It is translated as CASSHGGLGEQYF.

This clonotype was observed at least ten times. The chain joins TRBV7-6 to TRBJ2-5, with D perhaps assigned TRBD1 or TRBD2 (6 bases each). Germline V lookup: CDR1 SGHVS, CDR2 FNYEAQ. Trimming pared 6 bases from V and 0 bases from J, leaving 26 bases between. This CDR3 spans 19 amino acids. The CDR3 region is CASSLRSTGLGRYQETQYF. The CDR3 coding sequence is TGTGCCAGCAGTTTGAGATCCACAGGGCTAGGGAGGTACCAAGAGACCCAGTACTTC.

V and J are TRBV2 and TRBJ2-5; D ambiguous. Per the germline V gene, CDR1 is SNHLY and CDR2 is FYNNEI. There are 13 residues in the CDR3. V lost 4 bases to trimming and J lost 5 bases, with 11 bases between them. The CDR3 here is CASSVRERETQYF. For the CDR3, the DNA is TGTGCCAGCAGTGTAAGGGAACGGGAGACCCAGTACTTC.

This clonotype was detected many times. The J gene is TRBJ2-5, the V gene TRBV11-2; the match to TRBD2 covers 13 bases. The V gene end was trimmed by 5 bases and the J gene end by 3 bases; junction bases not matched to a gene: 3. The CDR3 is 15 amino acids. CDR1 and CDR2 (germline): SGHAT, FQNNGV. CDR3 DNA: TGTGCCAGCAGCGAGGGACTAGCGGGGAAAGAGACCCAGTACTTC. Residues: CASSEGLAGKETQYF.

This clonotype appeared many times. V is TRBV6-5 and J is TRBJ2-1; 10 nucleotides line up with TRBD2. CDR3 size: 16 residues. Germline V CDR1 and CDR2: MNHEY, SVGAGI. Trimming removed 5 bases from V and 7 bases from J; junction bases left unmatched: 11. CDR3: CASSGASGGWGNEQFF. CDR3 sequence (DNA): TGTGCCAGCAGTGGGGCTAGCGGGGGATGGGGAAATGAGCAGTTCTTC.

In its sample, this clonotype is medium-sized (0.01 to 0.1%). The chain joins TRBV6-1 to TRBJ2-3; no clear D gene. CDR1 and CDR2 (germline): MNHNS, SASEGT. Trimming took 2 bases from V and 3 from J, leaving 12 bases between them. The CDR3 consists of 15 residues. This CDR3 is CASSEIGVWTDTQYF. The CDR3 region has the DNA TGTGCCAGCAGTGAAATCGGAGTGTGGACAGATACGCAGTATTTT.

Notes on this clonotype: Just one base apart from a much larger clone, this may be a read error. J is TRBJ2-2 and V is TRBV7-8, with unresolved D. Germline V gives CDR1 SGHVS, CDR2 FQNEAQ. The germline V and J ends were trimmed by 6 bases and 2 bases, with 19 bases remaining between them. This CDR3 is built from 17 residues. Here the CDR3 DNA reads TGTGCCAGCAGTCCTGTTGGCAGGACGTTTAACACCGGGGAGCTGTTTTTT. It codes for CASSPVGRTFNTGELFF.

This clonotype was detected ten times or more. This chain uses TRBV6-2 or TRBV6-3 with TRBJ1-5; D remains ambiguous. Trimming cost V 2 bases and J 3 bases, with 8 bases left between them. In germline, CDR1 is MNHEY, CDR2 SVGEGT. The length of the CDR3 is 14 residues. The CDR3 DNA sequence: TGTGCCAGCAGTTACCTCGAGGCCAATCAGCCCCAGCATTTT. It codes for CASSYLEANQPQHF.

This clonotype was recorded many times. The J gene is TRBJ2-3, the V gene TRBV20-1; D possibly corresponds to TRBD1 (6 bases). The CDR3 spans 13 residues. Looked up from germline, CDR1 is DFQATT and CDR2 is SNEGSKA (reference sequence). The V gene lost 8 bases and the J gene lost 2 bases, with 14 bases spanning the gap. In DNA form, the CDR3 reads TGCAGTCGGCGAGGGGGAATCACAGATACGCAGTATTTT. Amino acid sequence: CSRRGGITDTQYF.

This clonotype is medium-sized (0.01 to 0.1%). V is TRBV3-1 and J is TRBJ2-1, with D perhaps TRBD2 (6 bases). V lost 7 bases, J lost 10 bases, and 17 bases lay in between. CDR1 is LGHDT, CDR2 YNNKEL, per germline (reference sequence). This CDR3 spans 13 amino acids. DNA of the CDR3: TGTGCCAGCACCCCCGGGGGTCTAGTCGAGCAGTTCTTC. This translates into CASTPGGLVEQFF.

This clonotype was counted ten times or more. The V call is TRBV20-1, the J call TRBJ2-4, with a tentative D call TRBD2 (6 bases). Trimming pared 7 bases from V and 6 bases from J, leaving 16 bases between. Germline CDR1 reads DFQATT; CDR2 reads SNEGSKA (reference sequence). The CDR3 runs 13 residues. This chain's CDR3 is CSGLGGEGNIQYF. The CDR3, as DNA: TGCAGTGGATTGGGCGGGGAAGGAAACATTCAGTACTTC.

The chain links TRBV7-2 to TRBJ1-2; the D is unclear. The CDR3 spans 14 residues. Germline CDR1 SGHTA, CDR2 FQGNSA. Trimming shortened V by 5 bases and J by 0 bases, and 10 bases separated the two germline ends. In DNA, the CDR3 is TGTGCCAGCAGCCCGGCTGGATCTAACTATGGCTACACCTTC. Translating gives CASSPAGSNYGYTF.

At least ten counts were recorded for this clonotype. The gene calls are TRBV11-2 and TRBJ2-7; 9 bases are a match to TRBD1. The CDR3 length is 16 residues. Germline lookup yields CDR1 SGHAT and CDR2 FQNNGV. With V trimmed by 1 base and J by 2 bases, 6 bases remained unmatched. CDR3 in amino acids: CASSLGPGTGTYEQYF. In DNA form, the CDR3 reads TGTGCCAGCAGCTTAGGCCCCGGGACAGGGACCTACGAGCAGTACTTC.

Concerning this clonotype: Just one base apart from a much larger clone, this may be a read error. CDR3 DNA: TGCAGTGGTAGACCCCCTCTAAGCACAGATACGCAGTATTTT. It codes for CSGRPPLSTDTQYF. This chain links TRBV20-1 with TRBJ2-3; D is uncertain. The CDR3 is 14 amino acids. The germline gives CDR1 DFQATT, CDR2 SNEGSKA (reference sequence).